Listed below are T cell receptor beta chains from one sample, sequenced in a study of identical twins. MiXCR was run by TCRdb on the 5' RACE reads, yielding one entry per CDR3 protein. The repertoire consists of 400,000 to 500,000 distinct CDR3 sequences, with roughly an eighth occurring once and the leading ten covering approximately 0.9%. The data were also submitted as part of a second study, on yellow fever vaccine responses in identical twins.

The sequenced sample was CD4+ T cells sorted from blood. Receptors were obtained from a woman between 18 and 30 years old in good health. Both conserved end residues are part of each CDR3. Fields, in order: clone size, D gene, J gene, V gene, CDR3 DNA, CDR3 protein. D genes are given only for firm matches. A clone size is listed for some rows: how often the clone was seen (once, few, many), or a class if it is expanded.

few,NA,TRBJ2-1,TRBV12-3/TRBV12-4,TGTGCCAGCAGTTTAGTCGGCGGAGGCCCATACAATGAGCAGTTCTTC,CASSLVGGGPYNEQFF
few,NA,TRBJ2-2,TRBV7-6,TGTGCCAGCAGCTTAGCGAAGACCACCGGGGAGCTGTTTTTT,CASSLAKTTGELFF
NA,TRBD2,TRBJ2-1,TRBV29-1,TGCAGCGTTGAAGAAGGCCTAGCGGGTTACAATGAGCAGTTCTTC,CSVEEGLAGYNEQFF
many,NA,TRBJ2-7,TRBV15,TGTGCCACCAGCAGTGATAGTAGCGGATCCTACGAGCAGTACTTC,CATSSDSSGSYEQYF
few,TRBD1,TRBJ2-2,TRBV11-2,TGTGCCAGCAGCTCTACAGGGGGTTGGGCCGGGGAGCTGTTTTTT,CASSSTGGWAGELFF
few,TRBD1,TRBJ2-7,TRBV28,TGTGCCAGCTCGGACAGGGATACCTACGAGCAGTACTTC,CASSDRDTYEQYF
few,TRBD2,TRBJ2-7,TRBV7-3,TGTGCCAGCAGCTTAAGGCTAGCGGCCACCTACGAGCAGTACTTC,CASSLRLAATYEQYF
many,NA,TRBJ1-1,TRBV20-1,TGCAGTGCTACCCCCCATGCGGGAGGGAACACTGAAGCTTTCTTT,CSATPHAGGNTEAFF
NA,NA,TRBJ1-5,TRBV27,TGTGCCAGCAGACTTGGTAATCAGCCCCAGCATTTT,CASRLGNQPQHF
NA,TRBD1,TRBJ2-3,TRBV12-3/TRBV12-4,TGTGCCAGCAGTCGCCGGACAGGGGGTACCACAGATACGCAGTATTTT,CASSRRTGGTTDTQYF
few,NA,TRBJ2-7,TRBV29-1,TGCAGCGTTGAACGGGAGGGGGCAACCTACGAGCAGTACTTC,CSVEREGATYEQYF
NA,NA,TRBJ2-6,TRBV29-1,TGCAGCGTTGTCGTAATTCGAGCCTCTGGGGCCAACGTCCTGACTTTC,CSVVVIRASGANVLTF
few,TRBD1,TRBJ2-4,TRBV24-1,TGTGCACCCCGCGACAGGGGGTTTTTGGCCAAAAACATTCAGTACTTC,CAPRDRGFLAKNIQYF
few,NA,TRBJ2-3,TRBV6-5,TGTGCCAGCAGTTACTGGCAGGGAACAGATACGCAGTATTTT,CASSYWQGTDTQYF
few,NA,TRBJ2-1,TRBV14,TGTGCCAGCAGCCGGCAGGGGAGCGATGAGCAGTTCTTC,CASSRQGSDEQFF
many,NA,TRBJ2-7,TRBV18,TGTGCCAGCTCACTATTCCGGGACGCATCCTACGAGCAGTACTTC,CASSLFRDASYEQYF
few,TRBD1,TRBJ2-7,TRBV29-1,TGCAGCGTTCTAAAATTGCGGGACAGGACCTACGAGCAGTACTTC,CSVLKLRDRTYEQYF
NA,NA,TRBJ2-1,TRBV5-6,TGTGCCAGCAGCCCGACAAGGGACTCCTACAATGAGCAGTTCTTC,CASSPTRDSYNEQFF
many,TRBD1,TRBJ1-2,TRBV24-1,TGTGCCACCAGTGATTGGGGACAGGGCTTCGATGGCTACACCTTC,CATSDWGQGFDGYTF
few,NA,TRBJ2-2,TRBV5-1,TGCGCCAGCAGCCTGGATCCGGGAAAGGGGTCCGGGGAGCTGTTTTTT,CASSLDPGKGSGELFF
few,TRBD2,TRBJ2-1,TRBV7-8,TGTGCCAGCAGCCCCGTGGGCGGGGGCTACAATGAGCAGTTCTTC,CASSPVGGGYNEQFF
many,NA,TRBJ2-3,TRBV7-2,TGTGCCAGCAGCTTTGGCACAGATACGCAGTATTTT,CASSFGTDTQYF
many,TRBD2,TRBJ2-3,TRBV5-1,TGCGCCAGCAGCATACCGGGAGGACGCACAGATACGCAGTATTTT,CASSIPGGRTDTQYF
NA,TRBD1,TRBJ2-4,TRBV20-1,TGCAGTGCGCACCGGGACAGAACCAAAAACATTCAGTACTTC,CSAHRDRTKNIQYF
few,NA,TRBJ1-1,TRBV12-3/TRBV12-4,TGTGCCAGCAGCAATTCGAGGGAGTATGAAGCTTTCTTT,CASSNSREYEAFF